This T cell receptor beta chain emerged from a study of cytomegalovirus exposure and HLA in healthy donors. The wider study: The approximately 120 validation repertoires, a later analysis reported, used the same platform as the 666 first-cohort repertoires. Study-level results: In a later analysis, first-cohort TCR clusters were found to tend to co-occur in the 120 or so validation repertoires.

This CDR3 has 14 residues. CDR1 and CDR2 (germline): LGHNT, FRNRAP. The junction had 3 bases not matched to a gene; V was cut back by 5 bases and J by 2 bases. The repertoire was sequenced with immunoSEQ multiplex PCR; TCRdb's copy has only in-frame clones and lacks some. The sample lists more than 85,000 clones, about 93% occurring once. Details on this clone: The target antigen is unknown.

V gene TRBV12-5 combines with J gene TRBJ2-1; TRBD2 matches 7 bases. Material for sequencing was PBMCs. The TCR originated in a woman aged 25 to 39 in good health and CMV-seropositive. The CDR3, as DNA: TGTGCTAGTGGTCCGGGAGGTGCCTACAATGAGCAGTTCTTC. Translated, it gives CASGPGGAYNEQFF.